Ten or more counts support the clone carrying this T cell receptor (beta chain). Its antigen is as yet unknown. CDR1 and CDR2 (germline): MNHNS, SASEGT. This CDR3 is built from 15 residues. Unmatched junction bases numbered 7, after V lost 5 bases and J lost 1 base. The data are from a study of Graves' ophthalmopathy and Graves' hyperthyroidism. Patients with other autoimmune diseases, uncontrolled infections, pregnancy or lactation were excluded. Orbital computed tomography, thyroid ultrasound, TRAb, serum thyroxine and clinical symptoms formed the basis of diagnosis. Study-level findings and limits: The model's prediction of ophthalmopathy progression had 65% to 71% sensitivity and roughly 77% specificity.

RNA served as the template for amplifying TCR beta CDR3 regions. The library came from an HTBI-primed first-round RT-PCR and a second-round multiplex PCR. TCRdb used MiXCR to reprocess the multiplex PCR reads, holding one entry per CDR3 protein. The sample lists almost 400,000 distinct CDR3 sequences, around 18% occurring once. The sequencing sample was made of peripheral blood. This sequence originates from a woman younger than 35 with Graves' ophthalmopathy. This sequence joins TRBV6-1 and TRBJ2-7; 8 bases fit TRBD1. The CDR3 protein is CASSRGTGFSYEQYF. CDR3 nucleotides: TGTGCCAGCAGTCGGGGGACAGGCTTTTCCTACGAGCAGTACTTC.